These T cell receptor beta chains were read from a single sample in a study of long-term antiretroviral therapy in people with HIV. The data were produced by immunoSEQ multiplex PCR, yet TCRdb's version contains in-frame clones alone and is incomplete. The data hold fewer than 45,000 clones, with approximately 80% observed a single time. This material consisted of unsorted PBMCs, taken 3.4 years after starting antiretroviral therapy. These receptors were collected from a man between 25 and 39 years old with HIV. Each CDR3 is given with its conserved first and last residue. A D gene is named only where the DNA matches it firmly. Where a row states a size, it is once, few, many or the class of an expanded clone; other rows omit it.

CDR3aa	CDR3nt	v_gene	abundance	d_gene	j_gene
CASSAGQSSYNEQFF	TGCGCCAGCAGCGCGGGACAGAGCTCCTACAATGAGCAGTTCTTC	TRBV5-1	NA	NA	TRBJ2-1
CASSLRTYGYTF	TGTGCCAGCAGCTTACGGACGTATGGCTACACCTTC	TRBV5-6	NA	NA	TRBJ1-2
CASSQLTGTGYNEQFF	TGCGCCAGCAGCCAACTAACCGGGACAGGTTACAATGAGCAGTTCTTC	TRBV4-3	NA	TRBD1	TRBJ2-1
CASSRAQPTSGSFYNEQFF	TGCGCCAGCAGCCGCGCACAACCAACTAGCGGGAGTTTTTACAATGAGCAGTTCTTC	TRBV4-3	NA	TRBD2	TRBJ2-1
CASSPTGLAGDPRRSSEQYF	TGTGCCAGCTCACCCACCGGACTAGCGGGAGATCCCCGAAGATCGTCCGAGCAGTACTTC	TRBV18	NA	TRBD2	TRBJ2-7
CAWSRWGNTGELFF	TGTGCCTGGAGTCGATGGGGGAACACCGGGGAGCTGTTTTTT	TRBV30	NA	NA	TRBJ2-2
CASSAGTSADNSYEQYF	TGTGCCAGCAGCGCGGGGACTAGCGCTGACAACTCCTACGAGCAGTACTTC	TRBV9	NA	TRBD2	TRBJ2-7
CASSYQRGGTETQYF	TGTGCCAGCAGTTACCAAAGGGGGGGTACGGAGACCCAGTACTTC	TRBV6-7	NA	NA	TRBJ2-5
CSGLDTTRGQGNRSSYEQYF	TGCAGCGGCCTGGATACAACCCGGGGACAGGGAAACAGAAGTTCCTACGAGCAGTACTTC	TRBV29-1	NA	TRBD1	TRBJ2-7
CASSVNNEQFF	TGTGCCAGCAGTGTAAACAATGAGCAGTTCTTC	TRBV25-1	NA	NA	TRBJ2-1
CASSSQGKSNQPQHF	TGTGCCAGCAGTTCCCAGGGGAAAAGCAATCAGCCCCAGCATTTT	TRBV28	NA	NA	TRBJ1-5
CAWSYRGLTYEQYF	TGTGCCTGGAGTTATCGGGGGCTCACCTACGAGCAGTACTTC	TRBV30	NA	NA	TRBJ2-7
CASNPRGGETQYF	TGTGCCAGTAATCCGAGGGGGGGAGAGACCCAGTACTTC	TRBV19	NA	NA	TRBJ2-5
CASSDPTGLGAFF	TGTGCCAGCAGCGACCCGACAGGCCTAGGGGCTTTCTTT	TRBV11-2	NA	NA	TRBJ1-1
CASSEGPNYGYTF	TGTGCCAGCAGCGAGGGCCCTAACTATGGCTACACCTTC	TRBV9	NA	NA	TRBJ1-2
CASSPRTNEKLFF	TGTGCCAGCTCACCACGAACAAATGAAAAACTGTTTTTT	TRBV18	few	NA	TRBJ1-4
CASSPLYRLSTLKSFYEQYF	TGCGCCAGCAGCCCCCTCTATAGGTTGAGCACCCTAAAATCTTTCTACGAGCAGTACTTC	TRBV5-1	NA	NA	TRBJ2-7
CASSYGDNYGYTF	TGTGCCAGCAGTTACGGGGACAACTATGGCTACACCTTC	TRBV6-5	NA	NA	TRBJ1-2
CASTLNTDTQYF	TGTGCCAGCACCCTGAACACAGATACGCAGTATTTT	TRBV25-1	few	NA	TRBJ2-3
CASKVGPSNEQFF	TGTGCCAGCAAGGTAGGACCTAGTAATGAGCAGTTCTTC	TRBV2	NA	NA	TRBJ2-1
CASSLGSGRPQETQYF	TGTGCCAGCAGTTTGGGTAGCGGGAGACCCCAAGAGACCCAGTACTTC	TRBV28	NA	TRBD2	TRBJ2-5
CSVATSLSPTDTQYF	TGCAGCGTGGCCACTAGCTTGTCCCCCACAGATACGCAGTATTTT	TRBV29-1	NA	NA	TRBJ2-3
CSVEDPNEKLFF	TGCAGCGTTGAAGATCCTAATGAAAAACTGTTTTTT	TRBV29-1	NA	NA	TRBJ1-4
CASSVAGGGTEAFF	TGTGCCAGCAGCGTAGCTGGGGGAGGCACTGAAGCTTTCTTT	TRBV9	few	NA	TRBJ1-1
CASSERRDRASF	TGTGCCAGTAGTGAGCGGCGGGACCGCGCTTCCTTC	TRBV19	NA	NA	TRBJ1-2
CASSFNWDSHGYYGYTF	TGTGCCAGCAGTTTCAACTGGGACAGCCATGGCTACTATGGCTACACCTTC	TRBV28	NA	TRBD1	TRBJ1-2
CASSQDLASETYEQYF	TGCGCCAGCAGCCAAGATTTGGCTAGCGAGACCTACGAGCAGTACTTC	TRBV4-3	NA	NA	TRBJ2-7
CASRGGVYEQYF	TGTGCCAGTAGGGGCGGAGTCTACGAGCAGTACTTC	TRBV19	NA	NA	TRBJ2-7
CASSPNTGNTEAFF	TGTGCCAGCTCACCCAACACCGGGAACACTGAAGCTTTCTTT	TRBV18	NA	NA	TRBJ1-1
CASSLGWGYEQYF	TGTGCCAGCAGCTTAGGCTGGGGATACGAGCAGTACTTC	TRBV11-3	once	NA	TRBJ2-7
CASSLTGGWGQPQHF	TGTGCCAGTAGTTTGACAGGGGGTTGGGGTCAGCCCCAGCATTTT	TRBV19	NA	TRBD1	TRBJ1-5
CASSGYYGTANTGELFF	TGTGCCAGCAGCGGATATTACGGGACAGCGAACACCGGGGAGCTGTTTTTT	TRBV9	NA	TRBD1	TRBJ2-2
CASSVGRVQNTGELFF	TGTGCCAGCAGCGTAGGTAGGGTGCAAAACACCGGGGAGCTGTTTTTT	TRBV9	once	NA	TRBJ2-2
CASSEIPRHKDMRDTQYF	TGTGCCAGCAGTGAAATTCCTCGGCACAAGGATATGAGAGATACGCAGTATTTT	TRBV2	NA	NA	TRBJ2-3
CASSLQGRGVNEQFF	TGTGCCAGTAGCCTACAGGGCAGAGGAGTAAATGAGCAGTTCTTC	TRBV19	once	NA	TRBJ2-1
CASSDPGRYGYTF	TGTGCCAGCAGTGACCCGGGGAGGTATGGCTACACCTTC	TRBV6-1	NA	NA	TRBJ1-2
CAWRLAGVKEQFF	TGTGCCTGGAGGCTAGCGGGAGTAAAGGAGCAGTTCTTC	TRBV30	NA	TRBD2	TRBJ2-1
CASSLGTSGSYEQFF	TGTGCCAGCAGCCTCGGGACTAGCGGGAGCTATGAGCAGTTCTTC	TRBV6-5	NA	TRBD2	TRBJ2-1
CASSLSRVNTEAFF	TGTGCCAGCAGTTTATCCAGGGTGAACACTGAAGCTTTCTTT	TRBV27	NA	NA	TRBJ1-1
CASSEGIRNYGYTF	TGTGCCAGTAGCGAGGGGATTCGGAACTATGGCTACACCTTC	TRBV19	NA	NA	TRBJ1-2
CASSSGSQIVSLF	TGTGCCAGCTCCTCCGGAAGCCAGATTGTTTCCCTCTTC	TRBV28	NA	NA	TRBJ2-7
CASSLPPTGVGVMNTEAFF	TGTGCCAGCAGCTTGCCCCCGACAGGGGTCGGGGTTATGAACACTGAAGCTTTCTTT	TRBV5-6	NA	TRBD1	TRBJ1-1
CASSFYEQYF	TGTGCCAGCAGCTTTTACGAGCAGTACTTC	TRBV7-9	few	NA	TRBJ2-7
CAITAENYNEQFF	TGTGCCATCACAGCGGAAAACTACAATGAGCAGTTCTTC	TRBV10-3	NA	NA	TRBJ2-1
CASSLRDEKLFF	TGTGCCAGCAGCTTAAGGGATGAAAAACTGTTTTTT	TRBV7-9	few	NA	TRBJ1-4
CASSLDALQETQYF	TGTGCCAGCAGCTTAGATGCCCTACAAGAGACCCAGTACTTC	TRBV7-7	NA	NA	TRBJ2-5
CATSRETGTEAFF	TGTGCCACCAGCAGAGAGACGGGTACTGAAGCTTTCTTT	TRBV15	NA	NA	TRBJ1-1
CASSQSSGRDAYEQYF	TGTGCCAGCAGCCAATCCAGCGGGAGGGATGCCTACGAGCAGTACTTC	TRBV14	NA	TRBD2	TRBJ2-7
CASSSSGRVNPGELFF	TGTGCCAGCAGCTCTAGCGGGAGAGTCAATCCCGGGGAGCTGTTTTTT	TRBV5-4	NA	TRBD2	TRBJ2-2
CASSQSWDSLYGYTF	TGTGCCAGCAGCCAATCCTGGGACAGCCTCTATGGCTACACCTTC	TRBV16	NA	TRBD1	TRBJ1-2
CASSHNQMTGNNEQYF	TGCGCCAGCAGTCACAATCAAATGACAGGGAACAACGAGCAGTACTTC	TRBV23-1	once	TRBD1	TRBJ2-7